The T cell receptor (beta chain) under discussion was sequenced for a study of cytomegalovirus exposure and HLA in healthy donors. PCR amplification relied on 60 Vbeta primers (plus 13 Jbeta primers). The data were produced by immunoSEQ multiplex PCR, yet TCRdb's version contains in-frame clones alone and is incomplete. Among 100,000 to 150,000 clones listed, approximately 69% were seen once. Germline V gene data show CDR1 as GTSNPN and CDR2 as SVGIG (reference sequence). The germline V and J ends were trimmed by 1 base and 5 bases, with 7 bases remaining between them. This CDR3 contains 12 residues.

The gene calls are TRBV30 and TRBJ2-3, with D uncertain. The sequence was obtained from a woman between 45 and 65 years old in good health and CMV-seropositive. Sequencing was done on a sample of PBMCs. DNA of the CDR3: TGTGCCTGGAGTGGCTTTAGAGATACGCAGTATTTT. Residues: CAWSGFRDTQYF.